The entry below describes one T cell receptor (beta chain). Its antigen remains unidentified. Base qualities are not at hand, and no much larger clone is one base apart. From the germline V gene (reference sequence), CDR1 is MNHEY and CDR2 is SMNVEV. Inclusive of the bounding cysteine and phenylalanine, the CDR3 is 17 residues long. Only the CDR3 region is kept as DNA, spanning 51 bases read in frame from base 1. V and J are truncated by 5 bases and 0 bases respectively, leaving an intervening sequence of 18 bases. The record originates from a study of blood T cells in healthy people across ages (dated by TCRdb to between 2014 and 2017). Background on the whole study: In model experiments, roughly one uniquely barcoded TCR beta cDNA molecule per two T cells was captured by template switching. The study measured age-related changes in TCR beta repertoire diversity using deep sequencing normalized with unique cDNA molecular identifiers. Four age groups were formed from the donors: young (average 16 years), middle-aged (approximately 40), aged (more than 55) and long-lived (82). To avoid experimental bias, donors of different ages were distributed randomly across sequencing lanes. For two donors (one aged 18 to 29 and one aged 80 or older), the study analyzed two additional independent replicas of 1 million unique cDNA reads from the same blood draw. What the authors observed across the whole study: The long-lived group showed more naive CD4+ T cells, fewer expanded clones and increased TCR diversity than the aged group, suggesting age selection. Estimates of total diversity from one million sequenced T cells were regarded as lower bounds and underestimates. Because profiling used bulk unsorted PBMCs, naive and antigen-experienced compartments could not be compared conclusively. The CMV infection status of donors was not known, potentially confounding age-related changes in expanded clonotypes. There was a strong correlation between observed TCR beta diversity and the percentage of naive T cells measured by flow cytometry. As age increased, observed TCR beta diversity per million T cells dropped in a roughly linear way, and a significant reduction was already evident by age approximately 40.

Donors were around 37 systemically healthy Caucasian individuals from Russia aged roughly 6 to 90 years. Roughly 9 milliliters of peripheral blood were drawn from each donor into EDTA-treated Vacutainer tubes. Ficoll-Paque density-gradient centrifugation was used to isolate PBMCs, with at least 6.5 million obtained per sample. Trizol reagent was used to extract total RNA from the PBMCs, yielding at least 5 micrograms per sample. For every donor, flow cytometry on a PBMC aliquot measured the percentage of naive CD45RAhigh/CD27high T cells. Preparation of the library involved 5' RACE. Sequencing was performed on an Illumina HiSeq 2500. A second PCR of about 6 to 12 cycles was run with a J-beta primer mix and a sample-barcoded 5' primer. A template-switch 5' adaptor carrying 12 random nucleotides introduced a unique molecular identifier onto each TCR beta cDNA molecule. Each sample yielded at least 2.5 million CDR3-containing paired-end reads. The Mint cDNA synthesis kit, primed by a TRBC-specific oligonucleotide, was used to synthesize first-strand cDNA from all RNA. Following uracil-DNA glycosylase treatment, all cDNA underwent a first 18-cycle PCR with the universal primers M1SS and BC2_uni_R. For the original study's pipeline: Normalization of each sample was performed by random selection of 1 million high-quality reads, each carrying a distinct molecular identifier. Reads sharing molecular identifiers were discarded rather than binned into consensus sequences. MiTCR, set to a Q25 quality threshold and the strictest error-elimination algorithm, was used for CDR3 identification, clonotype clustering and error correction. Lower-bound total TCR beta diversity was estimated with a nonparametric unseen species model using Euler transformation. Through fastp at Q25 and MiXCR, TCRdb rebuilt clones from the public reads, retaining in-frame beta chains. All rows with the same CDR3 protein become a single entry with the most common DNA and genes. TCRdb, rather than the study authors, made the V and J calls. The sample table contains 850,000 to 1,300,000 distinct CDR3 sequences; only one count was recorded for around 45% of them. The top ten clonotypes cover approximately 20% of the sample.

The receptor's source is a woman aged 55-69 years in good health. The sequence is built from TRBV27 and TRBJ2-3; TRBD2 is perhaps the D gene, given 5 matching bases. The sample comprised blood. The sequence in DNA is TGTGCCAGCAGTCCCCGGGGTTGGCGGGCTAGCACAGATACGCAGTATTTT. Protein translation: CASSPRGWRASTDTQYF.